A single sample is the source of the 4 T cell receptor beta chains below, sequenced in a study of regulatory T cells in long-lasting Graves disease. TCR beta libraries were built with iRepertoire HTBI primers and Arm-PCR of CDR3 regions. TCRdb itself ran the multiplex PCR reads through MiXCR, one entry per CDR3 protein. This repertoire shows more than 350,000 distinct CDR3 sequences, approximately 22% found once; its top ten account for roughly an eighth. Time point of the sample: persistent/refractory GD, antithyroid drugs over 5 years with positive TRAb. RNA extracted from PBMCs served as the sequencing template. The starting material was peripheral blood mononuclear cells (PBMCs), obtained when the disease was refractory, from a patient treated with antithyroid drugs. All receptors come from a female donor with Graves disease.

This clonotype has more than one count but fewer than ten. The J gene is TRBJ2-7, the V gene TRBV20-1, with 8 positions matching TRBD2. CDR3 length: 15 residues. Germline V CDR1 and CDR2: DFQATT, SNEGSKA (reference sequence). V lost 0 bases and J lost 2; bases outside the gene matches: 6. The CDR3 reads CSAREHGRAPYEQYF. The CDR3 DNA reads TGCAGTGCTAGAGAACACGGGAGGGCCCCCTACGAGCAGTACTTC.

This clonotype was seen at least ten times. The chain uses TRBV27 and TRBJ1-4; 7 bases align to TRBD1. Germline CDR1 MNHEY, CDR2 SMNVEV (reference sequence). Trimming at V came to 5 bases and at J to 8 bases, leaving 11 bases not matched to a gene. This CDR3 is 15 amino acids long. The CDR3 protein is CASSSMGQGEEKLFF. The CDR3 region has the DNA TGTGCCAGCAGTAGTATGGGGCAGGGGGAGGAAAAACTGTTTTTT. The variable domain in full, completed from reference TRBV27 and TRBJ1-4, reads EAQVTQNPRYLITVTGKKLTVTCSQNMNHEYMSWYRQDPGLGLRQIYYSMNVEVTDKGDVPEGYKVSRKEKRNFPLILESPSPNQTSLYFCASSSMGQGEEKLFFGSGTQLSVL.

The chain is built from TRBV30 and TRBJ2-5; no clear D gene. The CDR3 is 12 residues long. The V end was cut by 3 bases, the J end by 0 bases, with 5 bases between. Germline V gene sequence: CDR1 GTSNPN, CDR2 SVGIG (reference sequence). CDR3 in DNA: TGTGCCTGGAGGGTGAACCAAGAGACCCAGTACTTC. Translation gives CAWRVNQETQYF.

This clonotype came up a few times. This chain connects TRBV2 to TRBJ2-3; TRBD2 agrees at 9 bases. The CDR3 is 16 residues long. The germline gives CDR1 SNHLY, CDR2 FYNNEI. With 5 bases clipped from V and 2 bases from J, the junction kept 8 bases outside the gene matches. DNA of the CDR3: TGTGCCAGCAGTAGATATCTAGCGGGATTCACAGATACGCAGTATTTT. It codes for CASSRYLAGFTDTQYF.